The following is a TCR beta chain sequence with its context. The J segment lost 0 bases and the V segment lost 5 bases, leaving 5 bases of the junction unmatched. CDR3 length: 15 amino acids. Germline CDR1 and CDR2: MNHEY and SVGAGI. This sample is drawn from a study of OX40 agonist ivuxolimab in advanced cancers. The table came from immunoSEQ multiplex PCR; TCRdb's copy has only in-frame clones and leaves some out. The sample lists 100,000 to 150,000 clones, under 95% occurring once. The source material was CD4+ or CD8+ T cells sorted from blood, sampled in a trial of the OX40 agonist ivuxolimab. The chain combines TRBV6-5 with TRBJ2-3; TRBD1 aligns across 7 bases. This receptor was taken from an adult with an advanced solid tumor such as melanoma, head and neck, liver or kidney cancer. This chain's CDR3 is CASSRQGRSTDTQYF. CDR3 nucleotides: TGTGCCAGCAGTCGACAGGGCCGGAGCACAGATACGCAGTATTTT.